This TCR beta chain was sequenced during a study of OX40 agonist ivuxolimab in advanced cancers. Background for the entire study: Ivuxolimab, which targeted the costimulatory receptor OX40 (CD134), was an agonistic, fully human IgG2 monoclonal antibody. Partial responses occurred in three dose-escalation patients: two with cutaneous melanoma and one with hepatocellular carcinoma. Intravenous ivuxolimab was administered to patients every 2 weeks at six dose levels: 0.01, 0.1, 0.3, 1.5, 3 and 10 mg/kg. The paper covers the monotherapy dose-escalation part of the phase I ivuxolimab trial, which included N of about 51 patients. Peripheral TCRbeta sequencing was intended to test whether TCR sequence diversity was altered and clonal T-cell expansion was caused by ivuxolimab. Patients were allowed to have had prior anti-PD-1, anti-PD-L1 or anti-CTLA-4 therapy, and around 37% of the dose-escalation patients had previously received checkpoint inhibitors. The dose-escalation cohort was 82.7% male with a mean age of approximately 60 years, ranging from roughly 23 to 90. Of the roughly 50 dose-escalation patients, hepatocellular carcinoma was present in approximately 20, melanoma in roughly 15, renal cell carcinoma in 9 and head and neck cancer in 9. Summary of the overall study and its limitations: At doses of 0.1 to 3.0 mg/kg, clonal expansion of both CD4+ and CD8+ blood T cells was observed from baseline to week 6. Which antigens the clonally expanded peripheral T cells were specific for was not determined. Low levels of normalized T-cell clonal expansion were also shown by some nonresponding patients. In the 0.1-3.0 mg/kg groups, partial responders were among the patients with the lowest normalized peripheral clonal expansion, particularly in CD8+ T cells. On average, CD8+ T cells showed more expanded clones than CD4+ T cells after ivuxolimab.

About this clone itself: The antigen it binds to is not known. Base qualities were left out, and no much larger clone turns up one base away.

To sequence the TCRbeta CDR3 region, genomic DNA was isolated from the sorted cells. TCRbeta CDR3 regions were sequenced using the immunoSEQ Assay. TCRdb mirrors the immuneACCESS table, restricted to in-frame sequences. Some clones are absent from its copies; in checked studies, under half trace to an unresolved V gene, and the reason for the others is unknown. Here the sample has 66,000 or so clones; more than 60% occur a single time. Around 1.5% of the sample lies in the top ten. The CDR3, from cysteine to phenylalanine, totals 13 residues. The retained sequence is limited to the CDR3, 39 bases, with the frame set at the first base. V and J lose 3 bases and 4 bases, and a span of 10 bases separates them. Sequences LNHDA (CDR1) and SQIVND (CDR2) are obtained from the germline V gene (reference sequence). Patients with autoimmune disease history or receiving systemic immunosuppression were excluded from the trial. In every dose cohort, peripheral blood was drawn for TCR sequencing at baseline, cycle 4 day 1, and cycle 7 day 1. The samples were drawn from a first-in-human, open-label, multicenter phase I dose-escalation trial of ivuxolimab. Adults with locally advanced or metastatic melanoma, renal cell, hepatocellular, or head and neck squamous cell carcinoma were enrolled in the trial. Before TCR sequencing, CD4+ T cells and CD8+ T cells were sorted from peripheral blood as separate populations.

The source is an adult with an advanced solid tumor such as melanoma, head and neck, liver or kidney cancer. Source: CD4+ or CD8+ T cells sorted from blood, taken in a trial of the OX40 agonist ivuxolimab. This receptor chain uses TRBV19 and TRBJ2-7, with the identity of the D gene unclear. The nucleotide sequence reads as follows: TGTGCCAGTAGTATGGGCAGAGATTACGAGCAGTACTTC. Its translation is CASSMGRDYEQYF.